This entry concerns a single TCR beta chain. The antigen is not known. Six replicates per PBMC sample, mostly from about 500 ng of genomic DNA. Some clones are missing from TCRdb's copy, which holds only in-frame ones; the method was immunoSEQ multiplex PCR. The sample comprises 70,000 to 95,000 clones, under 90% of which are singletons, and 2.5% to 3.5% rests with the top ten. These oral cavity squamous cell carcinomas were HPV-negative and locally advanced. These data come from a study of neoadjuvant anti-PD-1 for oral cavity cancer. Study conclusions and caveats: PBMC Gini-index clonality exceeded responders' in non-responders post-nivolumab.

The length of the CDR3 is 13 residues. CDR1 and CDR2 (germline): MNHEY, SMNVEV (reference sequence). The chain uses TRBV27 and TRBJ2-7; the match to TRBD2 covers 8 bases. The source was PBMCs, collected before nivolumab (anti-PD-1) treatment. The clonotype originates from a person aged 40 to 85 with oral cavity squamous cell carcinoma. The CDR3 DNA is TGTGCTAGTCGGGCTGCGGGGGGCTACGAGCAGTACTTC. This codes for CASRAAGGYEQYF.